This is a list of T cell receptor beta chains from one sample in a study of human T cells and chemical hapten exposure. TCRdb passed the RACE reads through MiXCR, listing each CDR3 protein once. Among about 120,000 distinct CDR3 sequences listed, roughly 13% were seen once. The starting material was whole blood, obtained in connection with sensitization to the hapten diphenylcyclopropenone (DPC). These TCRs come from a man aged 18-30 years with alopecia areata. Some clones in this sample may be carry-over from other donors' samples. Both conserved end residues are part of each CDR3. The D gene is left open where the match is weak. Some rows mark clone size as missing; the rest say once, few, many or name a class of expanded clone.

CDR3 DNA: TGTGCCAGCAGCTCGACCGGAGGAGAACTAGCCAAAAACATTCAGTACTTC
CDR3 protein: CASSSTGGELAKNIQYF
V gene: TRBV9
J gene: TRBJ2-4
clone size: few
D gene: -

CDR3 DNA: TGTGCCAGCAGTTACCGGGGGGGCGAGGACCACACTGAAGCTTTCTTT
CDR3 protein: CASSYRGGEDHTEAFF
V gene: TRBV6-2/TRBV6-3
J gene: TRBJ1-1
clone size: -
D gene: -

CDR3 DNA: TGCGCCAGCAGCTTGGTAGAGCCGAACACCGGGGAGCTGTTTTTT
CDR3 protein: CASSLVEPNTGELFF
V gene: TRBV5-1
J gene: TRBJ2-2
clone size: -
D gene: -

CDR3 DNA: TGTGCCAGCAGCTTGGACTGGAATGAAAAACTGTTTTTT
CDR3 protein: CASSLDWNEKLFF
V gene: TRBV5-4
J gene: TRBJ1-4
clone size: few
D gene: -

CDR3 DNA: TGCAGCGTTGAGATAAGAGCTGAAGCTTTCTTT
CDR3 protein: CSVEIRAEAFF
V gene: TRBV29-1
J gene: TRBJ1-1
clone size: few
D gene: -

CDR3 DNA: TGTGCCAGCAGCAGGGGCCTTAGTACTGAAGCTTTCTTT
CDR3 protein: CASSRGLSTEAFF
V gene: TRBV7-2
J gene: TRBJ1-1
clone size: -
D gene: -

CDR3 DNA: TGCAGCGTTGAGAGGGGAGAGACTGAAGCTTTCTTT
CDR3 protein: CSVERGETEAFF
V gene: TRBV29-1
J gene: TRBJ1-1
clone size: few
D gene: -

CDR3 DNA: TGTGCCAGCTCACCTCTAGCGGGGGGTGAAGAGCAGTACTTC
CDR3 protein: CASSPLAGGEEQYF
V gene: TRBV18
J gene: TRBJ2-7
clone size: -
D gene: TRBD2

CDR3 DNA: TGTGCCACCAGCTCCCGGGCTACCTACGAGCAGTACTTC
CDR3 protein: CATSSRATYEQYF
V gene: TRBV15
J gene: TRBJ2-7
clone size: -
D gene: -

CDR3 DNA: TGTGCCAGCAGCTTAGTAACAGGGCCATACAATGAGCAGTTCTTC
CDR3 protein: CASSLVTGPYNEQFF
V gene: TRBV7-6
J gene: TRBJ2-1
clone size: few
D gene: -

CDR3 DNA: TGCGCCAGCAGCCAAGCCAGGGCTCAGCCCCAGCATTTT
CDR3 protein: CASSQARAQPQHF
V gene: TRBV4-1
J gene: TRBJ1-5
clone size: -
D gene: -

CDR3 DNA: TGCGCCAGCATGGGCGACCAGGGGGTGACTAACACCGGGGAGCTGTTTTTT
CDR3 protein: CASMGDQGVTNTGELFF
V gene: TRBV5-1
J gene: TRBJ2-2
clone size: -
D gene: TRBD1

CDR3 DNA: TGCGCCAGCAGCTCCCGGACAACTAACACTGAAGCTTTCTTT
CDR3 protein: CASSSRTTNTEAFF
V gene: TRBV5-1
J gene: TRBJ1-1
clone size: few
D gene: -

CDR3 DNA: TGTGCCAGCAGTCGGGGCACTCGTCTCACAGATACGCAGTATTTT
CDR3 protein: CASSRGTRLTDTQYF
V gene: TRBV9
J gene: TRBJ2-3
clone size: -
D gene: -

CDR3 DNA: TGCGCCAGCAGACTGGGACAGACGAACACTGAAGCTTTCTTT
CDR3 protein: CASRLGQTNTEAFF
V gene: TRBV5-1
J gene: TRBJ1-1
clone size: few
D gene: TRBD1

CDR3 DNA: TGTGCCAGCAGCCAAGATCAGACAGAAGAAGCTTTCTTT
CDR3 protein: CASSQDQTEEAFF
V gene: TRBV3-1
J gene: TRBJ1-1
clone size: few
D gene: -

CDR3 DNA: TGTGCCAGCAGCTATGACCTCGATCAGCCCCAGCATTTT
CDR3 protein: CASSYDLDQPQHF
V gene: TRBV6-1
J gene: TRBJ1-5
clone size: few
D gene: -

CDR3 DNA: TGCGCCAGCAGCGGACAGGGAGCCCACCCCTTCTTT
CDR3 protein: CASSGQGAHPFF
V gene: TRBV5-1
J gene: TRBJ1-1
clone size: -
D gene: TRBD1

CDR3 DNA: TGTGCCAGTAGCCTGAACTCGGGGGAGACCCAGTACTTC
CDR3 protein: CASSLNSGETQYF
V gene: TRBV19
J gene: TRBJ2-5
clone size: -
D gene: -

CDR3 DNA: TGTGCCAGCAGCTTATTGTCTGTGTGGGCCGGGGAGCTGTTTTTT
CDR3 protein: CASSLLSVWAGELFF
V gene: TRBV7-9
J gene: TRBJ2-2
clone size: many
D gene: -

CDR3 DNA: TGCGCCAGCAGCCAAGATAAGGGACAGAACTATGGCTACACCTTC
CDR3 protein: CASSQDKGQNYGYTF
V gene: TRBV4-3
J gene: TRBJ1-2
clone size: few
D gene: TRBD1

CDR3 DNA: TGTGCCAGCACCAGACACAGGGGGAGACGCGATTCACCCCTCCACTTT
CDR3 protein: CASTRHRGRRDSPLHF
V gene: TRBV6-6
J gene: TRBJ1-6
clone size: few
D gene: TRBD1

CDR3 DNA: TGCGCCAGCAGCCAAAGGTTCCCCTACGAGCAGTACTTC
CDR3 protein: CASSQRFPYEQYF
V gene: TRBV4-1
J gene: TRBJ2-7
clone size: -
D gene: -

CDR3 DNA: TGTGCCAGCTCACCGCCTCACGGGACAGGGTTGTCCTACAATGAGCAGTTCTTC
CDR3 protein: CASSPPHGTGLSYNEQFF
V gene: TRBV18
J gene: TRBJ2-1
clone size: few
D gene: TRBD1

CDR3 DNA: TGTGCCAGCAGTTTAGCCAGGGGTAGGAGTATCTATGGAGGTGAAAAACTGTTTTTT
CDR3 protein: CASSLARGRSIYGGEKLFF
V gene: TRBV12-3/TRBV12-4
J gene: TRBJ1-4
clone size: few
D gene: -

CDR3 DNA: TGTGCCAGTAGTATCGTCAGGGGTGATCAGCCCCAGCATTTT
CDR3 protein: CASSIVRGDQPQHF
V gene: TRBV19
J gene: TRBJ1-5
clone size: -
D gene: -

CDR3 DNA: TGTGCCAGCAGCTTAGTCCGGACCCCTGGCTATGGCTACACCTTC
CDR3 protein: CASSLVRTPGYGYTF
V gene: TRBV11-2
J gene: TRBJ1-2
clone size: -
D gene: -

CDR3 DNA: TGCGCCAGCAGTGAGACGCAGGGGGGGATAGCTGAAGCTTTCTTT
CDR3 protein: CASSETQGGIAEAFF
V gene: TRBV10-1
J gene: TRBJ1-1
clone size: -
D gene: TRBD1

CDR3 DNA: TGTGCCAGCAGCTTGACTAGCGGGGCCATCGGTGGGGAGCTGTTTTTT
CDR3 protein: CASSLTSGAIGGELFF
V gene: TRBV5-4
J gene: TRBJ2-2
clone size: few
D gene: TRBD2

CDR3 DNA: TGTGCCAGCAGCTTGGAAACAGGCTCCTATAATTCACCCCTCCACTTT
CDR3 protein: CASSLETGSYNSPLHF
V gene: TRBV5-6
J gene: TRBJ1-6
clone size: -
D gene: -

CDR3 DNA: TGTGCCAGCTCACCACCCCGGGATGAGCAGTTCTTC
CDR3 protein: CASSPPRDEQFF
V gene: TRBV18
J gene: TRBJ2-1
clone size: many
D gene: -

CDR3 DNA: TGTGCCAGCAGCTTGACCCAACCGGGTAATTCACCCCTCCACTTT
CDR3 protein: CASSLTQPGNSPLHF
V gene: TRBV27
J gene: TRBJ1-6
clone size: -
D gene: -

CDR3 DNA: TGCAGCGTTGCGCACAATGGCTACACCTTC
CDR3 protein: CSVAHNGYTF
V gene: TRBV29-1
J gene: TRBJ1-2
clone size: many
D gene: -

CDR3 DNA: TGTGCCACCAGTGACTCGTGGGGTCAGCCCCAGCATTTT
CDR3 protein: CATSDSWGQPQHF
V gene: TRBV24-1
J gene: TRBJ1-5
clone size: few
D gene: -

CDR3 DNA: TGTGCCAGCAGTTACCCGGGGGGAGGTGAGCAGTTCTTC
CDR3 protein: CASSYPGGGEQFF
V gene: TRBV6-6
J gene: TRBJ2-1
clone size: few
D gene: TRBD2

CDR3 DNA: TGTGCCAGCAGCTTAGAGGGCAGGAACACTGAAGCTTTCTTT
CDR3 protein: CASSLEGRNTEAFF
V gene: TRBV7-9
J gene: TRBJ1-1
clone size: -
D gene: -

CDR3 DNA: TGCGCCAGCAGCTTGTCGGGGATTTTCACAGATACGCAGTATTTT
CDR3 protein: CASSLSGIFTDTQYF
V gene: TRBV5-1
J gene: TRBJ2-3
clone size: -
D gene: -

CDR3 DNA: TGTGCCAGCAGCTTGGACCCGGGCCCACCGTCCTACGAGCAGTACTTC
CDR3 protein: CASSLDPGPPSYEQYF
V gene: TRBV5-6
J gene: TRBJ2-7
clone size: few
D gene: -

CDR3 DNA: TGTGCCAGCAGCTTCGGGCCGCCAAACACTGAAGCTTTCTTT
CDR3 protein: CASSFGPPNTEAFF
V gene: TRBV7-9
J gene: TRBJ1-1
clone size: many
D gene: -

CDR3 DNA: TGCGCCACCTCGGACGGCGCTAACTATGGCTACACCTTC
CDR3 protein: CATSDGANYGYTF
V gene: TRBV10-2
J gene: TRBJ1-2
clone size: few
D gene: -

CDR3 DNA: TGTGCCAGCAGTCCGGGACAGGGGGACTATGGCTACACCTTC
CDR3 protein: CASSPGQGDYGYTF
V gene: TRBV12-3/TRBV12-4
J gene: TRBJ1-2
clone size: -
D gene: TRBD1

CDR3 DNA: TGTGCCAGCCAGGGAAAAGGACAGTCCTTTTTGAACACTGAAGCTTTCTTT
CDR3 protein: CASQGKGQSFLNTEAFF
V gene: TRBV12-3/TRBV12-4
J gene: TRBJ1-1
clone size: few
D gene: -

CDR3 DNA: TGTGCCAGCAGCCAAGATACCACAGATACGCAGTATTTT
CDR3 protein: CASSQDTTDTQYF
V gene: TRBV3-1
J gene: TRBJ2-3
clone size: -
D gene: -

CDR3 DNA: TGTGCCAGCAGTCCCTGGGGTAATCAGCCCCAGCATTTT
CDR3 protein: CASSPWGNQPQHF
V gene: TRBV6-2/TRBV6-3
J gene: TRBJ1-5
clone size: many
D gene: -

CDR3 DNA: TGTGCCAGCAGTGAATTCGGGGGAAATCAGCCCCAGCATTTT
CDR3 protein: CASSEFGGNQPQHF
V gene: TRBV25-1
J gene: TRBJ1-5
clone size: -
D gene: -

CDR3 DNA: TGTGGAATCGGGACGGCGGGAACTAACTATGGCTACACCTTC
CDR3 protein: CGIGTAGTNYGYTF
V gene: TRBV7-9
J gene: TRBJ1-2
clone size: -
D gene: -

CDR3 DNA: TGTGCCAGCAGTAAATGGACAGGCGGGATCGAGCAGTACTTC
CDR3 protein: CASSKWTGGIEQYF
V gene: TRBV28
J gene: TRBJ2-7
clone size: few
D gene: -

CDR3 DNA: TGTGCCAGCAGCTTAAGGCTGAGGCAGGGGGACAATCAGCCCCAGCATTTT
CDR3 protein: CASSLRLRQGDNQPQHF
V gene: TRBV7-2
J gene: TRBJ1-5
clone size: -
D gene: TRBD1